Listed below are T cell receptor beta chains from one sample, sequenced in a study of T-cell memory formation after mild COVID-19. MiXCR was run by TCRdb on the 5' RACE reads, yielding one entry per CDR3 protein. The data hold around 340,000 distinct CDR3 sequences, with about 15% observed a single time. The sample taken for sequencing was PBMCs or a T cell subset sorted from them (not recorded which). The receptors were sampled from a young man who had mild COVID-19 (a few samples of this study predate the infection). Cell type and time point are not known. The CDR3 runs from the conserved cysteine through the conserved F or W.

v_call	j_call	cdr3_aa
TRBV5-1	TRBJ2-1	CASRGGGAYNEQFF
TRBV5-1	TRBJ1-1	CASGQGPMNTEAFF
TRBV5-1	TRBJ2-5	CASILQGFAGETQYF
TRBV30	TRBJ2-5	CAWSPPAGEETQYF
TRBV6-5	TRBJ2-5	CASSPLGRETQYF
TRBV7-2	TRBJ2-7	CASSPWLGSEQYF
TRBV7-9	TRBJ2-2	CASSLFDTGELFF
TRBV29-1	TRBJ1-3	CGRNTIYF
TRBV20-1	TRBJ2-5	CSAAIAGGLETQYF
TRBV29-1	TRBJ2-3	CSVARGPDTQYF
TRBV29-1	TRBJ2-3	CSVEPRHTDTQYF
TRBV7-2	TRBJ2-1	CASSLNVGGGPYNEQFF
TRBV11-2	TRBJ2-2	CASSPPGQSNTGELFF
TRBV20-1	TRBJ2-7	CSARDLSSYEQYF
TRBV12-3/TRBV12-4	TRBJ2-7	CASSRRTGGSEQYF
TRBV30	TRBJ2-5	CAWSVGFLGETQYF
TRBV12-3/TRBV12-4	TRBJ2-1	CASSFETGRTQQFF
TRBV6-6	TRBJ2-2	CATTYIRAAGELFF
TRBV6-5	TRBJ2-3	CASSYSGGPTDTQYF
TRBV7-2	TRBJ2-1	CASSSQRGTGNEQFF
TRBV21-1	TRBJ2-7	CASSKARQGPYEQYF
TRBV4-1	TRBJ2-3	CASSPQRDRGWVRADTQYF
TRBV12-3/TRBV12-4	TRBJ1-4	CASSSGNEKLFF
TRBV7-2	TRBJ1-6	CASSLAGSYNSPLHF
TRBV7-9	TRBJ2-2	CASSLGDRARGELFF
TRBV7-9	TRBJ1-4	CASSFRYGTNEKLFF
TRBV5-4	TRBJ2-7	CASRLTPGTGSHEQYF